The present TCR beta chain was sequenced within a study of T-cell reconstitution after alpha-beta-depleted transplantation in children. Study results and limitations: T-cell counts and diversity at one year following transplant were attributed mainly to newly produced T cells.

As to this clonotype: The antigen remains unidentified.

Trimming took 8 bases from V and 4 from J, leaving 20 bases between them. This CDR3 is 16 amino acids long. For TCRbeta, the library was prepared with unique molecular identifiers. TCRdb reprocessed the PCR reads with MiXCR, giving one entry per CDR3 protein. Of 550,000 to 600,000 distinct CDR3 sequences detected, approximately 22% appear once; the ten largest clones hold 13% to 15%. The sample consisted of PBMCs, mostly from graft donor cells, taken 360 days after TCRalphabeta/CD19-depleted stem cell transplant. The source of this sequence is a boy less than two years old who had a stem cell transplant for acute myeloid leukemia, so the T cells may come from the graft donor. V gene TRBV12-3 or TRBV12-4 combines with J gene TRBJ2-2, with D tentatively TRBD1 (5 bases). The CDR3: CASGNSGSYFTGELFF. The CDR3 DNA is TGTGCCAGCGGGAACTCAGGGTCGTATTTCACCGGGGAGCTGTTTTTT.